The 22 T cell receptor beta chains reported below all come from one sample, sequenced in a study of cytomegalovirus exposure and HLA in healthy donors. The study ran its PCR with 60 Vbeta and 13 Jbeta primers. Clones were read by immunoSEQ multiplex PCR, and TCRdb kept only the in-frame ones, dropping some. The profile shows about 190,000 clones, 87% of them singletons. Sequenced sample: PBMCs. The receptors shown here come from a man younger than 40 in good health and CMV-seronegative.

CDR3 coding DNA: TGTGCCAGCAGCCCATCTGGAAACACCATATATTTT. This gives the protein CASSPSGNTIYF. V is TRBV5-4 and J is TRBJ1-3, with D unclear. Per the germline V gene, CDR1 is SGHNT and CDR2 is YYREEE (reference sequence). The length of the CDR3 is 12 residues. V lost 4 bases and J lost 1, with 3 bases in between.

This chain connects TRBV18 to TRBJ2-1; D is ambiguous. Per germline, CDR1 KGHSH and CDR2 LQKENI. This CDR3 has 16 amino acids. V was cut by 4 bases and J by 3 bases, with 16 bases left in between. CDR3 loop: CASSLGGSKNYNEQFF. In nucleotides, the CDR3 is TGTGCCAGCTCACTAGGCGGTTCTAAGAACTACAATGAGCAGTTCTTC.

The chain uses TRBV28 and TRBJ2-7; 8 bases match TRBD2. Trimming at V came to 6 bases and at J to 12 bases, leaving 22 bases not matched to a gene. This CDR3 has 16 amino acids. In germline, CDR1 is MDHEN, CDR2 SYDVKM. The CDR3 sequence: CASRVQRELPTSLSYF. For the CDR3, the DNA is TGTGCCAGCAGGGTCCAGCGGGAGCTCCCAACATCTCTATCGTACTTC. Complete variable domain (other parts from reference TRBV28 and TRBJ2-7): DVKVTQSSRYLVKRTGEKVFLECVQDMDHENMFWYRQDPGLGLRLIYFSYDVKMKEKGDIPEGYSVSREKKERFSLILESASTNQTSMYLCASRVQRELPTSLSYFGPGTRLTVT.

The CDR3 loop reads CASSQGQNTEAFF. CDR3 nucleotides: TGCGCCAGCAGCCAAGGACAGAACACTGAAGCTTTCTTT. The chain couples TRBV5-1 to TRBJ1-1; weak D call: TRBD1 (5 bases). The CDR3 has 13 residues. V was cut by 4 bases and J by 1 base, with 8 bases left in between. Per the germline V gene, CDR1 is SGHRS and CDR2 is YFSETQ.

A few counts support this clone. CDR3 nucleotides: TGTGCCAGCACCCCTCATGGACAGGGTTATCCTCAGCCCCAGCATTTT. It translates to CASTPHGQGYPQPQHF. The chain couples TRBV2 to TRBJ1-5; 8 nucleotides match TRBD1. Germline CDR1 and CDR2: SNHLY and FYNNEI. The CDR3 length is 16 residues. Trimming removed 7 bases from V and 6 bases from J; junction bases left unmatched: 14.

V is TRBV7-9 and J is TRBJ2-1; 13 bases match TRBD2. The CDR3 has 15 amino acids. J was trimmed by 8 bases and V by 3 bases; bases with no gene match: 4. Germline V gene lookup returns CDR1 SEHNR and CDR2 FQNEAQ (reference sequence). The CDR3, as DNA: TGTGCCAGCAGCTTTACTAGCGGGGGGGTAGATGAGCAGTTCTTC. Translating gives CASSFTSGGVDEQFF.

The count of this clone is one. A read error may produce the germline difference seen at one junction end. V and J are TRBV7-9 and TRBJ2-7; TRBD2 agrees at 8 bases. This CDR3 region has 17 residues. Germline loops: CDR1 SEHNR, CDR2 FQNEAQ (reference sequence). CDR3 bases: TGTTCCAGCAGCTTAGCGGGACGTTATTTGGGGGGAGGCGAGCAGTACTTC. Translation gives CSSSLAGRYLGGGEQYF.

V and J are TRBV2 and TRBJ1-5; TRBD1 agrees at 10 bases. The germline gives CDR1 SNHLY, CDR2 FYNNEI. V trimming: 4 bases; J trimming: 4 bases; junction bases outside the gene matches: 7. CDR3 length equals 16 residues. The CDR3 DNA follows: TGTGCCAGCAGTGGGGGGGGACAGGGGAAAAATCAGCCCCAGCATTTT. This translates into CASSGGGQGKNQPQHF.

The rearrangement uses TRBV11-2 and TRBJ1-1; no reliable D call. Germline CDR1 reads SGHAT; CDR2 reads FQNNGV. V gave up 1 base and J gave up 5 bases, with 8 bases separating them. The CDR3 loop spans 13 amino acids. This chain's CDR3 is CASSLASGTEAFF. DNA of the CDR3: TGTGCCAGCAGCTTAGCAAGCGGAACTGAAGCTTTCTTT.

This clone has a single count. V usage is TRBV5-6 and J usage is TRBJ1-2, with 8 bases that match TRBD1. The V segment lost 0 bases and the J segment 5 bases; nucleotides outside the gene matches: 0. Germline values: CDR1 SGHDT, CDR2 YYEEEE. The length of the CDR3 is 13 residues. The CDR3 DNA reads TGTGCCAGCAGCTTGGGGACAGGGTATGGCTACACCTTC. It encodes CASSLGTGYGYTF.

CDR3 protein: CASSASGTQETQYF. For the CDR3, the DNA is TGTGCCAGCTCAGCAAGCGGGACCCAAGAGACCCAGTACTTC. This chain uses TRBV18 with TRBJ2-5, with 7 positions matching TRBD2. Germline CDR1 KGHSH, CDR2 LQKENI. V was pared by 5 bases and J by 1 base, with 4 bases of the junction left unmatched. This CDR3 region has 14 residues.

J is TRBJ1-6 and V is TRBV4-1, with D perhaps TRBD1 (6 bases). The CDR3 extends over 18 amino acids. Germline loops: CDR1 MGHRA, CDR2 YSYEKL. V was shortened by 3 bases and J by 3 bases, with 18 bases between the two germline ends. This CDR3 is CASSQSPTGSYYNSPLHF. The CDR3 region has the DNA TGCGCCAGCAGCCAGTCCCCTACAGGGAGTTACTATAATTCACCCCTCCACTTT.

The chain carries TRBV28 and TRBJ2-4; 7 nucleotides align to TRBD1. This CDR3 region has 13 residues. Germline V gene lookup returns CDR1 MDHEN and CDR2 SYDVKM. V trimming: 5 bases; J trimming: 6 bases; junction bases outside the gene matches: 4. The CDR3 region has the DNA TGTGCCAGCAGTAAGGGGGCGGTAAACATTCAGTACTTC. Translated: CASSKGAVNIQYF.

The chain combines TRBV27 with TRBJ1-1, with D possibly TRBD1 on 5 matching bases. The CDR3 length is 13 residues. Looked up from germline, CDR1 is MNHEY and CDR2 is SMNVEV (reference sequence). The V gene lost 3 bases and the J gene lost 7 bases, with 12 bases spanning the gap. CDR3 region: CASSFPGGDEAFF. In nucleotides, the CDR3 is TGTGCCAGCAGTTTCCCGGGGGGGGATGAAGCTTTCTTT.

The chain has TRBV28 and TRBJ2-7; D perhaps matches TRBD2 (6 bases). The CDR3 loop spans 13 amino acids. Trimming removed 6 bases at V and 4 bases at J, with 13 bases between. Germline CDR1 and CDR2: MDHEN and SYDVKM. CDR3 amino acids: CASRWGRPYEQYF. The CDR3 nucleotides are TGTGCCAGCAGATGGGGGAGGCCGTACGAGCAGTACTTC.

Regarding this clone: The junction differs from germline at one of its ends, possibly a read error. The rearrangement links TRBV28 to TRBJ2-5; D gene unclear. Germline V gene sequence: CDR1 MDHEN, CDR2 SYDVKM. The CDR3 loop spans 14 amino acids. CDR3 nucleotides: TGTGCCAGCAGTTTTGATCGCCTACAAGAGGCCCAGTACTTC. The encoded protein is CASSFDRLQEAQYF.

The chain has TRBV7-2 and TRBJ1-2; tentative D call: TRBD1 (5 bases). CDR3 size: 17 residues. Trimming pared 4 bases from V and 2 bases from J, leaving 20 bases between. In germline, CDR1 is SGHTA, CDR2 FQGNSA. CDR3 sequence: CASSSAVGGWGNYGYTF. The DNA of the CDR3 is TGTGCCAGCAGCTCCGCCGTGGGAGGTTGGGGGAACTATGGCTACACCTTC. Drawing the rest from reference TRBV7-2 and TRBJ1-2, the complete variable domain is GAGVSQSPSNKVTEKGKDVELRCDPISGHTALYWYRQSLGQGLEFLIYFQGNSAPDKSGLPSDRFSAERTGGSVSTLTIQRTQQEDSAVYLCASSSAVGGWGNYGYTFGSGTRLTVV.

CDR3 loop: CASSPGTVSGNTIYF. For the CDR3, the DNA is TGTGCCAGCTCACCCGGGACAGTCTCTGGAAACACCATATATTTT. The chain is built from TRBV18 and TRBJ1-3; 7 bases agree with TRBD1. The CDR3 contains 15 residues. The germline V gene has CDR1 KGHSH and CDR2 LQKENI. Trimming at V came to 3 bases and at J to 0 bases, leaving 2 bases not matched to a gene.

This clone was recorded once. The chain joins TRBV18 to TRBJ2-6, with TRBD1 identical over 8 bases. The CDR3 runs 17 residues. V trimming: 3 bases; J trimming: 2 bases; junction bases outside the gene matches: 6. Germline CDR1 reads KGHSH; CDR2 reads LQKENI. CDR3 sequence reads: CASSPDPTGAGANVLTF. CDR3 nucleotide sequence: TGTGCCAGCTCACCTGACCCGACAGGGGCTGGGGCCAACGTCCTGACTTTC. The complete variable domain, with remaining parts taken from reference TRBV18 and TRBJ2-6, reads NAGVMQNPRHLVRRRGQEARLRCSPMKGHSHVYWYRQLPEEGLKFMVYLQKENIIDESGMPKERFSAEFPKEGPSILRIQQVVRGDSAAYFCASSPDPTGAGANVLTFGAGSRLTVL.

The chain combines TRBV7-9 with TRBJ1-4; D may be TRBD1 (6 bases). Trimming removed 1 base at V and 7 bases at J, with 13 bases between. Germline assignment: CDR1 SEHNR and CDR2 FQNEAQ (reference sequence). The length of the CDR3 is 15 residues. The CDR3 coding sequence is TGTGCCAGCAGCTTAGTATCAGGGGCGGGTGAAAAACTGTTTTTT. Its protein is CASSLVSGAGEKLFF.

The chain links TRBV7-9 to TRBJ2-7, with D maybe TRBD1 (5 bases). The CDR3 runs to 14 residues. Germline V gene data show CDR1 as SEHNR and CDR2 as FQNEAQ (reference sequence). The V gene lost 3 bases and the J gene lost 3 bases, with 12 bases spanning the gap. The CDR3 sequence is CASSLYEQVYEQYF. The CDR3 coding sequence is TGTGCCAGCAGCTTGTATGAACAGGTCTACGAGCAGTACTTC.

The chain employs TRBV6-5 and TRBJ2-7, with a weak D call TRBD2 (6 bases). V was trimmed by 5 bases and J by 4 bases, leaving 15 bases between them. From germline, CDR1 is MNHEY and CDR2 SVGAGI. The CDR3 totals 14 residues. CDR3 loop: CASSGPGRSYEQYF. CDR3 DNA sequence: TGTGCCAGCAGTGGCCCAGGGAGGTCGTACGAGCAGTACTTC.